This TCR beta chain was observed in a study of T cell responses to AZD1222 COVID-19 vaccine. Notes on the study in general: Possibly, clonal diversity was underestimated; donors were largely white British and included more females. Two doses of AZD1222 preceded a rise in Spike-specific TCR breadth and depth.

The germline V gene encodes CDR1 LNHNV and CDR2 YYDKDF (reference sequence). The V end lost 3 bases, the J end lost 2 bases, and 9 bases lay between the germline ends. This CDR3 contains 14 residues. Libraries were prepared by immunoSEQ multiplex PCR; TCRdb keeps only in-frame clonotypes and omits some of them. The sample shows 110,000 to 150,000 clones, approximately 90% of them seen only once. As concerns this clone: Its specificity is not known.

The sample was peripheral blood, taken on day 0 of AZD1222 vaccination. The rearrangement links TRBV15 to TRBJ2-3; TRBD1 or TRBD2 may be the D gene (6 bases each). The sequence derives from an adult in good health. The CDR3 spells CATSRGGDTDTQYF. The CDR3 DNA follows: TGTGCCACCAGCAGGGGGGGCGACACAGATACGCAGTATTTT.